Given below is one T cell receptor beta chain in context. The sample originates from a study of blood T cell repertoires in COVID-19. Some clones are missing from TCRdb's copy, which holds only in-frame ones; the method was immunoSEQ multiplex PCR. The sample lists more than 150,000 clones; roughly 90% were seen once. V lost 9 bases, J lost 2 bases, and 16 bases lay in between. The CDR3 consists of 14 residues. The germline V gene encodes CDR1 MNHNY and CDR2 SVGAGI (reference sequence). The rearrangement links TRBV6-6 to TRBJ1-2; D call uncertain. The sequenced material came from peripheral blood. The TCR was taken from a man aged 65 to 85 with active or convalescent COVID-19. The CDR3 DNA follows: TGTGCCAGTTGTTATGGAGATCTAAACTATGGCTACACCTTC. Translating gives CASCYGDLNYGYTF.